The 14 T cell receptor beta chains reported below all come from one sample, sequenced in a study of preoperative IRX-2 immunotherapy in early breast cancer. The treatment was: preoperative locoregional IRX-2 cytokine immunotherapy. TCRdb's copy holds only in-frame clones and misses some; the assay was immunoSEQ multiplex PCR. The sample shows around 11,000 clones, roughly 80% of them seen only once. Sequenced material: lymph node tissue, taken before IRX-2 immunotherapy. The source of these receptors is a human donor with breast cancer.

The CDR3 protein is CASSLGQFYEQYF. CDR3 DNA sequence: TGTGCCAGCAGCTTAGGACAGTTCTACGAGCAGTACTTC. The chain is built from TRBV6-8 and TRBJ2-7; possible D gene TRBD1, 6 bases. This CDR3 is built from 13 residues. Germline values: CDR1 MNHGY, CDR2 SAAAGT. The germline V and J ends were trimmed by 6 bases and 3 bases, with 12 bases remaining between them.

J is TRBJ2-1 and V is TRBV6-8, with 12 positions matching TRBD2. The V gene end was trimmed by 5 bases and the J gene end by 7 bases; junction bases not matched to a gene: 3. Germline assignment: CDR1 MNHGY and CDR2 SAAAGT. The CDR3 has 14 residues. CDR3 nucleotides: TGTGCCAGCAGTCTAGCGGGAGGGCCGAATGAGCAGTTCTTC. Its protein product is CASSLAGGPNEQFF.

The rearrangement uses TRBV6-8 and TRBJ2-7; 9 bases fit TRBD2. The CDR3 spans 16 residues. Germline CDR1 MNHGY, CDR2 SAAAGT. V lost 0 bases, J lost 7 bases, and 10 bases stayed unmatched. The CDR3 sequence: CASSYSRVAGVREQYF. The CDR3 region has the DNA TGTGCCAGCAGTTACTCGAGGGTAGCGGGAGTGCGGGAGCAGTACTTC.

The chain links TRBV11-3 to TRBJ1-2; possibly TRBD1 for D (6 bases). CDR3 length equals 15 residues. Deletions cut 8 bases from V and 2 bases from J, with 18 bases between. Germline V gives CDR1 SGHNT, CDR2 YENEEA. The CDR3 DNA follows: TGTGCCAGCGGGTATTCAGGGGTACTCAACTATGGCTACACCTTC. Its protein is CASGYSGVLNYGYTF.

This clone was seen a few times. The chain combines TRBV6-8 with TRBJ1-1; maybe TRBD1 (6 bases). The germline V gene encodes CDR1 MNHGY and CDR2 SAAAGT. Deletions cut 5 bases from V and 5 bases from J, with 12 bases between. The CDR3 is made up of 13 amino acids. CDR3 region: CASSAKGGTEAFF. DNA for the CDR3: TGTGCCAGCAGTGCCAAGGGGGGGACTGAAGCTTTCTTT.

The chain combines TRBV19 with TRBJ1-5, with 8 bases lining up with TRBD1. CDR3 length: 14 residues. The V segment lost 10 bases and the J segment 3 bases; nucleotides outside the gene matches: 8. CDR1 and CDR2 from the germline V gene are LNHDA and SQIVND (reference sequence). The CDR3 DNA follows: TGTGCCACCACGGGACAGGCGATCAATCAGCCCCAGCATTTT. Residues: CATTGQAINQPQHF.

The table lists this clone with a count of one. The chain is built from TRBV28 and TRBJ2-1; no definite D call. V lost 2 bases to trimming and J lost 4 bases, with 3 bases between them. The CDR3 sequence is 12 residues long. CDR1 is MDHEN and CDR2 is SYDVKM in the germline V gene. CDR3 sequence: CASSLEYNEQFF. CDR3 coding DNA: TGTGCCAGCAGTTTAGAATACAATGAGCAGTTCTTC.

The chain carries TRBV18 and TRBJ1-1; no clear D gene. Germline lookup yields CDR1 KGHSH and CDR2 LQKENI. This CDR3 region has 14 residues. Trimming pared 2 bases from V and 6 bases from J, leaving 13 bases between. CDR3 in DNA: TGTGCCAGCTCACCAGATTATTTGATTGCTGAAGCTTTCTTT. This gives the protein CASSPDYLIAEAFF.

V and J are TRBV25-1 and TRBJ2-5, with unresolved D. The germline V gene encodes CDR1 MGHDK and CDR2 SYGVNS. CDR3 length equals 14 residues. The V end lost 5 bases, the J end lost 3 bases, and 13 bases lay between the germline ends. The CDR3 DNA reads as TGTGCCAGCAGTAACGATCCAGGAGAAGAGACCCAGTACTTC. Translating it yields CASSNDPGEETQYF. Complete variable domain (other parts from reference TRBV25-1 and TRBJ2-5): EADIYQTPRYLVIGTGKKITLECSQTMGHDKMYWYQQDPGMELHLIHYSYGVNSTEKGDLSSESTVSRIRTEHFPLTLESARPSHTSQYLCASSNDPGEETQYFGPGTRLLVL.

The chain carries TRBV22-1 and TRBJ2-3; TRBD1, as called in the table, went unchecked against the DNA. TRBV22-1 is termed a pseudogene. The CDR3 loop spans 13 amino acids. The CDR3 is CASSFQGTDTQYF. The CDR3 DNA reads TGTGCCAGCAGTTTTCAGGGGACAGATACGCAGTATTTT.

The CDR3 sequence is CASSRSVGQGIRGYTF. CDR3 DNA sequence: TGTGCCAGCAGTCGTTCGGTGGGACAGGGAATTCGCGGCTACACCTTC. The chain links TRBV28 to TRBJ1-2, with 9 bases matching TRBD1. The J segment lost 8 bases and the V segment lost 5 bases, leaving 15 bases of the junction unmatched. The CDR3 runs to 16 residues. Germline V gene data show CDR1 as MDHEN and CDR2 as SYDVKM.

V is TRBV18 and J is TRBJ1-2; TRBD1 might be the D (6 bases). CDR3 length: 16 residues. The V end was cut by 2 bases, the J end by 4 bases, with 17 bases between. Germline V gene lookup returns CDR1 KGHSH and CDR2 LQKENI. As DNA, the CDR3 is TGTGCCAGCTCACCAACTTACACAGGGCATGGCTATGGCTACACCTTC. Its protein is CASSPTYTGHGYGYTF.

The chain couples TRBV6-8 to TRBJ1-2, with 7 positions matching TRBD1. V trimming: 6 bases; J trimming: 2 bases; junction bases outside the gene matches: 3. The CDR3 is 13 amino acids. Germline CDR1 and CDR2: MNHGY and SAAAGT. CDR3 bases: TGTGCCAGCAGGCGGGGACAGAACTATGGCTACACCTTC. It is translated as CASRRGQNYGYTF.

The chain carries TRBV11-3 and TRBJ2-3; 10 nucleotides align to TRBD2. The junction had 7 bases not matched to a gene; V was cut back by 4 bases and J by 3 bases. The CDR3 has 16 amino acids. The germline V gene encodes CDR1 SGHNT and CDR2 YENEEA. CDR3 sequence (DNA): TGTGCCAGCAGCTCCTCTAGCGGGAGTGTTACAGATACGCAGTATTTT. Protein: CASSSSSGSVTDTQYF.